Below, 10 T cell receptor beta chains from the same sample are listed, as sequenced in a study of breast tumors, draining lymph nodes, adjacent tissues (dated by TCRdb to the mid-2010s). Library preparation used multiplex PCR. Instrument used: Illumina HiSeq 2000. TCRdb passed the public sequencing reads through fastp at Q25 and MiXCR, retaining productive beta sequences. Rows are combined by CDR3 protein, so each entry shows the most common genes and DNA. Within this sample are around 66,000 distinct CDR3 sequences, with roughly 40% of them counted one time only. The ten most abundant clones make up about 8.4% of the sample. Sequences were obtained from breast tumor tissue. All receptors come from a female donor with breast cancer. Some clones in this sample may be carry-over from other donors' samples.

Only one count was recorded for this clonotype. This CDR3 reads CASSYLRAFF. The CDR3 nucleotides read TGTGCCAGCAGTTACTTGAGAGCTTTCTTT. The chain joins TRBV6-6 to TRBJ1-1; the D is unclear. The CDR3 runs to 10 residues. V dropped 1 base and J dropped 10 bases, with 4 bases sitting between them. In germline, CDR1 is MNHNY, CDR2 SVGAGI (reference sequence).

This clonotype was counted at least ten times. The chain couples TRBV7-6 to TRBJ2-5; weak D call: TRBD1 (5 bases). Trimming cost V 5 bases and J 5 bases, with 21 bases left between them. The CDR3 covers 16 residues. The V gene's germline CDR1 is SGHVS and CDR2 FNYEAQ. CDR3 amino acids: CASSTHQASKGETQYF. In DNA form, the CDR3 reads TGTGCCAGCAGCACACACCAGGCTTCCAAGGGGGAGACCCAGTACTTC. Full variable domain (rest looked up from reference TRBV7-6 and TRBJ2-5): GAGVSQSPRYKVTKRGQDVALRCDPISGHVSLYWYRQALGQGPEFLTYFNYEAQQDKSGLPNDRFSAERPEGSISTLTIQRTEQRDSAMYRCASSTHQASKGETQYFGPGTRLLVL.

The CDR3 sequence is CASAKTGGRNEKLFF. The CDR3 coding sequence is TGTGCCAGCGCCAAGACAGGGGGCCGTAATGAAAAACTGTTTTTT. The rearrangement joins TRBV6-5 to TRBJ1-4, with 10 nucleotides matching TRBD1. Looked up from germline, CDR1 is MNHEY and CDR2 is SVGAGI. The CDR3 has 15 residues. With 8 bases clipped from V and 4 bases from J, the junction kept 7 bases outside the gene matches.

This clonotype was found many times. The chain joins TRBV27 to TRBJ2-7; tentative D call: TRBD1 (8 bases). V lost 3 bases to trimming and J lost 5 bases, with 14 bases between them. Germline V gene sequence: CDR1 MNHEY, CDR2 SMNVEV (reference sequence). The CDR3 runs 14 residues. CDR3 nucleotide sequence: TGTGCCAGCAGTTTGAACAGGGGGGGCCACGAGCAGTACTTC. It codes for CASSLNRGGHEQYF.

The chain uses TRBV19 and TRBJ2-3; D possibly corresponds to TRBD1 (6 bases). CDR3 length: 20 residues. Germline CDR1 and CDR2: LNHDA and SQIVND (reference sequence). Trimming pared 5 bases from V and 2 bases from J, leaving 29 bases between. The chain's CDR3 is CASSLPTKGGYEQYTDTQYF. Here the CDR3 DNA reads TGTGCCAGTAGTCTACCGACAAAAGGGGGATACGAGCAGTACACAGATACGCAGTATTTT. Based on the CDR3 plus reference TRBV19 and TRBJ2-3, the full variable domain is DGGITQSPKYLFRKEGQNVTLSCEQNLNHDAMYWYRQDPGQGLRLIYYSQIVNDFQKGDIAEGYSVSREKKESFPLTVTSAQKNPTAFYLCASSLPTKGGYEQYTDTQYFGPGTRLTVL.

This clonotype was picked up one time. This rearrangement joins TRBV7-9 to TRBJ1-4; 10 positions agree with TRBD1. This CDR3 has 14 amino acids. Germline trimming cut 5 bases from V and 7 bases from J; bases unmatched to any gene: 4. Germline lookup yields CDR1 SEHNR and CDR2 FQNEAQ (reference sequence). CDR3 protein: CASSIDRGREKLFF. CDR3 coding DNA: TGTGCCAGCAGCATCGACAGGGGGCGTGAAAAACTGTTTTTT.

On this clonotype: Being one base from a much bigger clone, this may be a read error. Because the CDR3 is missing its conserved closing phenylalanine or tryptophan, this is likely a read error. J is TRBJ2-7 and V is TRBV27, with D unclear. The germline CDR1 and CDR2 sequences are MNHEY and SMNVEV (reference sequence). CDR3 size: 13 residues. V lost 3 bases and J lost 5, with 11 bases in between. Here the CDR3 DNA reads TGTGCCAGCAGTTTCAAAAGGGTCGACGAGCAGTACCTC. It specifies CASSFKRVDEQYL.

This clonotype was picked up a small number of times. CDR3 sequence: CANQFRLGTPSRKQFF. In DNA form, the CDR3 reads TGTGCCAACCAGTTCCGATTAGGGACTCCGTCCCGTAAGCAGTTCTTC. V and J are TRBV6-2 or TRBV6-3 and TRBJ2-1; tentative D call: TRBD2 (6 bases). V lost 10 bases and J lost 11, with 30 bases in between. The germline gives CDR1 MNHEY, CDR2 SVGEGT. The CDR3 totals 16 residues.

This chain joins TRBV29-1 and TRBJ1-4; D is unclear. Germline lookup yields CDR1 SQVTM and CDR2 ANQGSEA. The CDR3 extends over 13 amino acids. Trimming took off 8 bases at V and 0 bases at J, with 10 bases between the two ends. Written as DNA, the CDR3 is TGCAGCCAAGTCTCGGCAACTAATGAAAAACTGTTTTTT. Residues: CSQVSATNEKLFF.

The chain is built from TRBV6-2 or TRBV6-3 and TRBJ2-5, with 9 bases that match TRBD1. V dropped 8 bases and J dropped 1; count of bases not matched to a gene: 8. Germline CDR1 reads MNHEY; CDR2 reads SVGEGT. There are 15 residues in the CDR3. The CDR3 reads CASQWDRAIQETQYF. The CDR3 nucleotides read TGTGCCAGCCAATGGGACAGGGCGATCCAAGAGACCCAGTACTTC.